The present entry profiles one T cell receptor (beta chain) with its context. The V segment lost 1 base and the J segment 7 bases; nucleotides outside the gene matches: 4. This CDR3 spans 14 amino acids. CDR1 and CDR2 from the germline V gene are SGHTA and FQGTGA. This record belongs to a study of T cell responses to AZD1222 COVID-19 vaccine. This table comes from immunoSEQ multiplex PCR, and its TCRdb copy is limited to in-frame clones, with some not included. The table includes approximately 140,000 clones, around 92% detected once. The gene calls are TRBV7-3 and TRBJ2-1; TRBD2 aligns across 7 bases. The sequenced sample was peripheral blood, obtained 28 days after the second AZD1222 dose. The receptor was derived from an adult who received the AZD1222 COVID-19 vaccine. Written as DNA, the CDR3 is TGTGCCAGCAGCTTAAGGGGGGGAGGAAATGAGCAGTTCTTC. Encoded protein: CASSLRGGGNEQFF.